This is a list of T cell receptor beta chains from one sample in a study of identifying expanded T cells in peripheral blood. Here immunoSEQ multiplex PCR was the method, and the copy in TCRdb shows in-frame clones only, minus some. This sample yields 70,000 to 100,000 clones, of which 88% are seen a single time; about 4% belongs to the top ten. The source material was blood. These receptors were obtained from a person aged 18 to 70 in good health. Both conserved end residues are part of each CDR3. A D gene is named only where the DNA matches it firmly. The size entry is marked missing in some rows and otherwise reads once, few, many or a size class.

v_gene: TRBV4-3
len: 13
j_gene: TRBJ2-1
abundance: NA
d_gene: NA
CDR3nt: TGCGCCAGCAGCCAAGTCACTAGCAATGAGCAGTTCTTC
CDR3aa: CASSQVTSNEQFF

v_gene: TRBV4-1
len: 17
j_gene: TRBJ2-4
abundance: NA
d_gene: NA
CDR3nt: TGCGCCAGCAGCCCCACGGTCCCTTTAAATGCCAAAAACATTCAGTACTTC
CDR3aa: CASSPTVPLNAKNIQYF

v_gene: TRBV19
len: 16
j_gene: TRBJ1-5
abundance: NA
d_gene: TRBD1
CDR3nt: TGTGCCAGTAGTACCGGGACAGAGCTGGTGGATCAGCCCCAGCATTTT
CDR3aa: CASSTGTELVDQPQHF

v_gene: TRBV19
len: 15
j_gene: TRBJ1-1
abundance: NA
d_gene: TRBD1
CDR3nt: TGTGCCAGTAGTACCTACAGGGGGCGAGTTACTGAAGCTTTCTTT
CDR3aa: CASSTYRGRVTEAFF

v_gene: TRBV27
len: 15
j_gene: TRBJ2-7
abundance: NA
d_gene: TRBD1
CDR3nt: TGTGCCAGCAGATACGACAGGGGCGCCACCTACGAGCAGTACTTC
CDR3aa: CASRYDRGATYEQYF

v_gene: TRBV6-5
len: 14
j_gene: TRBJ2-7
abundance: NA
d_gene: NA
CDR3nt: TGTGCCAGCAGTTACGACAGGCTCAGGAGCGAGCAGTACTTC
CDR3aa: CASSYDRLRSEQYF

v_gene: TRBV9
len: 17
j_gene: TRBJ2-3
abundance: NA
d_gene: TRBD2
CDR3nt: TGTGCCAGCAGCGTAGGGCTAGCGGGCCATTCCACAGATACGCAGTATTTT
CDR3aa: CASSVGLAGHSTDTQYF

v_gene: TRBV10-3
len: 13
j_gene: TRBJ2-5
abundance: NA
d_gene: NA
CDR3nt: TGTGCCATCAGTACGGGATTCCGAGAGACCCAGTACTTC
CDR3aa: CAISTGFRETQYF

v_gene: TRBV10-2
len: 13
j_gene: TRBJ1-1
abundance: NA
d_gene: TRBD1
CDR3nt: TGCGCCAGCAGTGAAGGCAGGGGGGGTGAAGCTTTCTTT
CDR3aa: CASSEGRGGEAFF

v_gene: TRBV7-8
len: 15
j_gene: TRBJ1-1
abundance: NA
d_gene: TRBD1
CDR3nt: TGTGCCAGCAGCCTTGCACAGGGGATTTTCACTGAAGCTTTCTTT
CDR3aa: CASSLAQGIFTEAFF

v_gene: TRBV6-4
len: 15
j_gene: TRBJ2-1
abundance: NA
d_gene: TRBD2
CDR3nt: TGTGCCAGCAGTGACGGGACTAGCGGGGGGAATGAGCAGTTCTTC
CDR3aa: CASSDGTSGGNEQFF

v_gene: TRBV9
len: 14
j_gene: TRBJ2-3
abundance: NA
d_gene: TRBD2
CDR3nt: TGTGCCAGCAGCCCTAGCGGCCTCACAGATACGCAGTATTTT
CDR3aa: CASSPSGLTDTQYF

v_gene: TRBV5-1
len: 16
j_gene: TRBJ2-3
abundance: NA
d_gene: TRBD2
CDR3nt: TGCGCCAGCAGCTTGAGTGGCGGGGGGGCCGCAGATACGCAGTATTTT
CDR3aa: CASSLSGGGAADTQYF

v_gene: TRBV30
len: 14
j_gene: TRBJ2-5
abundance: NA
d_gene: NA
CDR3nt: TGTGCCTGGAGTGCAACTTGGTACCAAGAGACCCAGTACTTC
CDR3aa: CAWSATWYQETQYF

v_gene: TRBV29-1
len: 15
j_gene: TRBJ2-1
abundance: NA
d_gene: NA
CDR3nt: TGCAGCGCCGGCACGAAAGAGACCGCCTACAATGAGCAGTTCTTC
CDR3aa: CSAGTKETAYNEQFF

v_gene: TRBV28
len: 17
j_gene: TRBJ1-2
abundance: NA
d_gene: NA
CDR3nt: TGTGCCAGCAGCTCGCCTACAGGGCTTACAGGGCGCTATGGCTACACCTTC
CDR3aa: CASSSPTGLTGRYGYTF

v_gene: TRBV5-1
len: 16
j_gene: TRBJ2-1
abundance: NA
d_gene: NA
CDR3nt: TGCGCCAGCAACCCCCTCTTAGCGCCGTCCTACAATGAGCAGTTCTTC
CDR3aa: CASNPLLAPSYNEQFF

v_gene: TRBV7-2
len: 17
j_gene: TRBJ2-3
abundance: NA
d_gene: TRBD2
CDR3nt: TGTGCCAGCAGCGGCCGGTTAGGCGGGGGAAGGCCAGATACGCAGTATTTT
CDR3aa: CASSGRLGGGRPDTQYF

v_gene: TRBV30
len: 10
j_gene: TRBJ2-1
abundance: NA
d_gene: NA
CDR3nt: TGTGCCAGTGGCCGGAATGAGCAGTTCTTC
CDR3aa: CASGRNEQFF

v_gene: TRBV7-3
len: 15
j_gene: TRBJ1-5
abundance: NA
d_gene: NA
CDR3nt: TGTGCCAGCAGCTTGGGTTGGGATGGGGGACAGCCCCAGCATTTT
CDR3aa: CASSLGWDGGQPQHF

v_gene: TRBV5-3
len: 10
j_gene: TRBJ1-1
abundance: NA
d_gene: NA
CDR3nt: TGTGCCAGGTTACCCTTAGAAGCTTTCTTT
CDR3aa: CARLPLEAFF

v_gene: TRBV12-2
len: 14
j_gene: TRBJ1-5
abundance: NA
d_gene: NA
CDR3nt: TGTGCAAGGGACAGGGGGGGAAACAATCAGCCCCAGCATTTT
CDR3aa: CARDRGGNNQPQHF

v_gene: TRBV11-2
len: 15
j_gene: TRBJ2-3
abundance: NA
d_gene: NA
CDR3nt: TGTGCCAGTGCCGTTAATGGCTTAAGCACAGATACGCAGTATTTT
CDR3aa: CASAVNGLSTDTQYF

v_gene: TRBV18
len: 15
j_gene: TRBJ2-1
abundance: NA
d_gene: TRBD2
CDR3nt: TGTGCCAGCTCACCTTTTGCGGGGGGACTAAATGAGCAGTTCTTC
CDR3aa: CASSPFAGGLNEQFF

v_gene: TRBV19
len: 13
j_gene: TRBJ2-7
abundance: NA
d_gene: TRBD1
CDR3nt: TGTGCCAGTAGTTTTCGACAGGGTGGCGAGCAGTACTTC
CDR3aa: CASSFRQGGEQYF

v_gene: TRBV6-4
len: 15
j_gene: TRBJ2-7
abundance: NA
d_gene: NA
CDR3nt: TGTGCCAGCAGTGAATCCGGGAACAGGACCTACGAGCAGTACTTC
CDR3aa: CASSESGNRTYEQYF

v_gene: TRBV2
len: 14
j_gene: TRBJ2-7
abundance: once
d_gene: TRBD2
CDR3nt: TGTGCCAGCAGTGAATCGGGGGGGTCCTACGAGCAGTACTTC
CDR3aa: CASSESGGSYEQYF

v_gene: TRBV5-1
len: 16
j_gene: TRBJ1-1
abundance: once
d_gene: NA
CDR3nt: TGCGCCAGCAGCTTACGAGTGCGGGGGGTTTACACTGAAGCTTTCTTT
CDR3aa: CASSLRVRGVYTEAFF

v_gene: TRBV6-1
len: 15
j_gene: TRBJ1-1
abundance: NA
d_gene: NA
CDR3nt: TGTGCCAGCAGTGGGGGGACGGGCGGGTACACTGAAGCTTTCTTT
CDR3aa: CASSGGTGGYTEAFF

v_gene: TRBV30
len: 15
j_gene: TRBJ2-7
abundance: NA
d_gene: NA
CDR3nt: TGTGCCTGGAGGAATAAGTGGGCCGCAGGCCCGGAGCAGTACTTC
CDR3aa: CAWRNKWAAGPEQYF

v_gene: TRBV14
len: 15
j_gene: TRBJ2-7
abundance: NA
d_gene: NA
CDR3nt: TGTGCCAGCAGCCCCGCAGGGGGGGTCCCCTACGAGCAGTACTTC
CDR3aa: CASSPAGGVPYEQYF

v_gene: TRBV7-2
len: 14
j_gene: TRBJ1-1
abundance: NA
d_gene: TRBD1
CDR3nt: TGTGCCAGCAGCAAGGGACAGCTGAACACTGAAGCTTTCTTT
CDR3aa: CASSKGQLNTEAFF

v_gene: TRBV9
len: 17
j_gene: TRBJ1-3
abundance: once
d_gene: NA
CDR3nt: TGTGCCAGCAGCCCCAGAAACCCAAATGACTCTGGAAACACCATATATTTT
CDR3aa: CASSPRNPNDSGNTIYF

v_gene: TRBV5-1
len: 14
j_gene: TRBJ1-1
abundance: once
d_gene: NA
CDR3nt: TGCGCCAGCAGCTTGGAGGGGAGGAACACTGAAGCTTTCTTT
CDR3aa: CASSLEGRNTEAFF

v_gene: TRBV7-2
len: 19
j_gene: TRBJ2-4
abundance: NA
d_gene: NA
CDR3nt: TGTGCCAGCAGCTTAGCCCCTCCATCAGTAATTCTAGCCAAAAACATTCAGTACTTC
CDR3aa: CASSLAPPSVILAKNIQYF

v_gene: TRBV4-2
len: 16
j_gene: TRBJ2-3
abundance: NA
d_gene: TRBD2
CDR3nt: TGTGCCAGCAGCTTGTTTCTTGGCGGGGGAGCAGATACGCAGTATTTT
CDR3aa: CASSLFLGGGADTQYF

v_gene: TRBV5-1
len: 14
j_gene: TRBJ1-5
abundance: NA
d_gene: NA
CDR3nt: TGCGCCAGCAGCTTACAGGGCCCCAATCAGCCCCAGCATTTT
CDR3aa: CASSLQGPNQPQHF

v_gene: TRBV27
len: 14
j_gene: TRBJ2-5
abundance: NA
d_gene: NA
CDR3nt: TGTGCCAGCAGTTTTTTCCCTTTCTCGTGGACCCAGTACTTC
CDR3aa: CASSFFPFSWTQYF

v_gene: TRBV19
len: 12
j_gene: TRBJ1-3
abundance: NA
d_gene: NA
CDR3nt: TGTGCCAGTGCCAGTACTGGAAACACCATATATTTT
CDR3aa: CASASTGNTIYF

v_gene: TRBV20-1
len: 9
j_gene: TRBJ2-5
abundance: NA
d_gene: NA
CDR3nt: TGCAGTGCTAGAGAGACCCAGTACTTC
CDR3aa: CSARETQYF

v_gene: TRBV30
len: 14
j_gene: TRBJ2-1
abundance: NA
d_gene: TRBD2
CDR3nt: TGTGCCTGGAGTCGCACTAGCGGGTACAATGAGCAGTTCTTC
CDR3aa: CAWSRTSGYNEQFF

v_gene: TRBV11-1
len: 15
j_gene: TRBJ2-5
abundance: NA
d_gene: TRBD1
CDR3nt: TGTGCCAGCAGCCATATTGACAGGGTAAAAGAGACCCAGTACTTC
CDR3aa: CASSHIDRVKETQYF

v_gene: TRBV2
len: 13
j_gene: TRBJ2-1
abundance: NA
d_gene: NA
CDR3nt: TGTGCCAGCAGTGAGGGACTCTACAATGAGCAGTTCTTC
CDR3aa: CASSEGLYNEQFF

v_gene: TRBV18
len: 12
j_gene: TRBJ2-5
abundance: NA
d_gene: TRBD1
CDR3nt: TGTGCCAGCTCACCGACAGGGGAGACCCAGTACTTC
CDR3aa: CASSPTGETQYF

v_gene: TRBV19
len: 13
j_gene: TRBJ1-2
abundance: NA
d_gene: NA
CDR3nt: TGTGCCAGTACCTCGGACCGCCTCTATGGCTACACCTTC
CDR3aa: CASTSDRLYGYTF

v_gene: TRBV27
len: 14
j_gene: TRBJ2-1
abundance: NA
d_gene: NA
CDR3nt: TGTGCCAGCAGTTTAGTAGGGGCCGGGTACGAGCAGTTCTTC
CDR3aa: CASSLVGAGYEQFF

v_gene: TRBV12-5
len: 14
j_gene: TRBJ2-2
abundance: NA
d_gene: TRBD2
CDR3nt: TGTGCTAGTGGTTTGGGGACTAGCACCGGGGAGCTGTTTTTT
CDR3aa: CASGLGTSTGELFF

v_gene: TRBV28
len: 14
j_gene: TRBJ1-5
abundance: NA
d_gene: NA
CDR3nt: TGTGCCAGCAGACCAATCGGGTACAATCAGCCCCAGCATTTT
CDR3aa: CASRPIGYNQPQHF

v_gene: TRBV30
len: 14
j_gene: TRBJ2-7
abundance: NA
d_gene: NA
CDR3nt: TGTGCCTGGAGTGTTCCCGACAAGGGCTACGAGCAGTACTTC
CDR3aa: CAWSVPDKGYEQYF

v_gene: TRBV28
len: 18
j_gene: TRBJ1-6
abundance: once
d_gene: NA
CDR3nt: TGTGCCAGCAGTCCTATCACAGGGTACGGCTCCTATAATTCACCCCTCCACTTT
CDR3aa: CASSPITGYGSYNSPLHF

v_gene: TRBV27
len: 14
j_gene: TRBJ2-1
abundance: NA
d_gene: NA
CDR3nt: TGTGCCAGCAGTACCGGGGTCTCCTACAATGAGCAGTTCTTC
CDR3aa: CASSTGVSYNEQFF

v_gene: TRBV27
len: 14
j_gene: TRBJ2-7
abundance: NA
d_gene: NA
CDR3nt: TGTGCCAGCAGTTTAAGTTTCCCACACTACGAGCAGTACTTC
CDR3aa: CASSLSFPHYEQYF

v_gene: TRBV5-1
len: 12
j_gene: TRBJ2-5
abundance: NA
d_gene: NA
CDR3nt: TGCGCCAGCAGCGCGGTCCGGGAGACCCAGTACTTC
CDR3aa: CASSAVRETQYF

v_gene: TRBV15
len: 15
j_gene: TRBJ2-7
abundance: NA
d_gene: TRBD1
CDR3nt: TGTGCCACCAGCAGAGATCCAGGGGGATACTACGAGCAGTACTTC
CDR3aa: CATSRDPGGYYEQYF

v_gene: TRBV4-1
len: 13
j_gene: TRBJ2-3
abundance: NA
d_gene: NA
CDR3nt: TGCGCCAGCAGCTATGCGGGTGCAGATACGCAGTATTTT
CDR3aa: CASSYAGADTQYF

v_gene: TRBV2
len: 12
j_gene: TRBJ1-5
abundance: few
d_gene: NA
CDR3nt: TGTGCCAGCAGTAACGGGGATCAGCCCCAGCATTTT
CDR3aa: CASSNGDQPQHF

v_gene: TRBV15
len: 15
j_gene: TRBJ2-7
abundance: NA
d_gene: NA
CDR3nt: TGTGCCACCAGCAGCCCCTCAGGGAGCTCCTACGAGCAGTACTTC
CDR3aa: CATSSPSGSSYEQYF

v_gene: TRBV5-5
len: 16
j_gene: TRBJ1-2
abundance: once
d_gene: NA
CDR3nt: TGTGCCAGCAGCTTGGTATCCAGGGGCAGAATCTATGGCTACACCTTC
CDR3aa: CASSLVSRGRIYGYTF

v_gene: TRBV28
len: 16
j_gene: TRBJ1-1
abundance: once
d_gene: TRBD1
CDR3nt: TGTGCCAGCATTCCCTCGAGGGGACAGCCTGACACTGAAGCTTTCTTT
CDR3aa: CASIPSRGQPDTEAFF